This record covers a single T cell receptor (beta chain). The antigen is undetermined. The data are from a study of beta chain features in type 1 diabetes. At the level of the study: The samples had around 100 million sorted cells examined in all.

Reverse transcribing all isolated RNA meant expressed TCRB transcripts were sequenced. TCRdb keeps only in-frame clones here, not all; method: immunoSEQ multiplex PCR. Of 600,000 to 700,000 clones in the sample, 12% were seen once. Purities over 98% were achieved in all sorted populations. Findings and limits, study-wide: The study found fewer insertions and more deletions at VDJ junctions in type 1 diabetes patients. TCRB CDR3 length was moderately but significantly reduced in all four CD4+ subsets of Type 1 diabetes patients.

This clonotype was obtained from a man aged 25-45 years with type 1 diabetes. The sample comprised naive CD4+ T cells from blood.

CDR3 amino acids: CASGLRASGYNEQFF. DNA for the CDR3: TGTGCTAGTGGTTTGCGGGCTAGCGGTTACAATGAGCAGTTCTTC. The chain is built from TRBV12-5 and TRBJ2-1; 7 nucleotides agree with TRBD2. Germline CDR1 reads LGHNT; CDR2 reads FRNRAP. CDR3 length: 15 residues. The V and J ends lost 2 bases and 4 bases, in that order; junction bases with no gene match: 5.